This TCR beta chain was captured by sequencing in a study of CD8 T cells in ankylosing spondylitis. TCRdb processed the 5' RACE reads anew with MiXCR; each CDR3 protein has one entry. Of approximately 200,000 distinct CDR3 sequences in the sample, roughly 13% were seen once. Overall study findings and caveats: Earlier authors reported some of these motif variants in reactive arthritis synovial fluid and blood.

The germline gives CDR1 SGHRS, CDR2 YFSETQ. The CDR3 spans 15 residues. For this clonotype: Its target is unknown. A much larger clone differs from this one at a single base, so this may be a read error.

The rearrangement uses TRBV5-1 and TRBJ2-3; 7 bases fit TRBD2. This clonotype was obtained from a female donor with ankylosing spondylitis or in good health (not recorded which). The specimen was blood, either unsorted or a sorted T cell fraction (not recorded which). The CDR3 reads CASSSGSGGTGTQYF. DNA of the CDR3: TGCGCCAGCAGCTCCGGTTCGGGGGGAACAGGTACGCAGTATTTT.